The next 13 T cell receptor beta chains were all read from a single sample in a study of Ad26.COV2.S vaccination and SARS-CoV-2 variants. The treatment denotes: approximately 18 received Ad26.COV2.S at low or high dose, single or two shots; several received placebo; per-sample allocation not given. Following the first vaccine or placebo injection, samples were taken on day 63. The table came from immunoSEQ multiplex PCR; TCRdb's copy has only in-frame clones and leaves some out. The data hold under 600,000 clones, with roughly nine tenths observed a single time. The specimen was peripheral blood, collected in a trial of Ad26.COV2.S vaccine versus placebo. The receptor set was obtained from a person aged 18-60 years who received the Ad26.COV2.S COVID-19 vaccine or a placebo.

V and J are TRBV6-2 or TRBV6-3 and TRBJ1-1, with 9 bases that match TRBD1. Germline V CDR1 and CDR2: MNHEY, SVGEGT. V shed 5 bases, J shed 4 bases, and the junction held 11 bases outside the gene matches. This CDR3 has 16 amino acids. The CDR3 reads CASSTRTGAMGTEAFF. CDR3 DNA: TGTGCCAGCAGTACCCGGACAGGGGCCATGGGCACTGAAGCTTTCTTT.

CDR3 residues: CASSLGSTGTYEQYF. CDR3 DNA sequence: TGTGCCAGCAGCTTGGGGTCGACAGGGACCTACGAGCAGTACTTC. The chain recombines TRBV7-9 with TRBJ2-7; 7 bases are a match to TRBD1. Trimming at V came to 3 bases and at J to 2 bases, leaving 7 bases not matched to a gene. Germline V gene sequence: CDR1 SEHNR, CDR2 FQNEAQ (reference sequence). CDR3 length: 15 residues.

The gene calls are TRBV18 and TRBJ2-5, with no clear D. V was cut by 4 bases and J by 0 bases, with 6 bases left in between. From germline, CDR1 is KGHSH and CDR2 LQKENI. CDR3 size: 13 residues. This chain's CDR3 is CASSLGNQETQYF. CDR3 bases: TGTGCCAGCTCACTGGGTAACCAAGAGACCCAGTACTTC.

The V call is TRBV5-1, the J call TRBJ2-1, with a tentative D call TRBD2 (6 bases). V was shortened by 2 bases and J by 0 bases, with 12 bases between the two germline ends. The CDR3 covers 16 residues. Germline loops: CDR1 SGHRS, CDR2 YFSETQ. In DNA, the CDR3 is TGCGCCAGCAGCTTATTGGAGGGGAGCTCCTACAATGAGCAGTTCTTC. Residues: CASSLLEGSSYNEQFF.

The chain is built from TRBV6-5 and TRBJ2-2; D is possibly TRBD2 (5 bases). In germline, CDR1 is MNHEY, CDR2 SVGAGI. Trimming shortened V by 9 bases and J by 1 base, and 9 bases separated the two germline ends. This CDR3 contains 13 residues. The CDR3 spells CASTRQNTGELFF. In DNA form, the CDR3 reads TGTGCCAGTACTAGACAGAACACCGGGGAGCTGTTTTTT.

V is TRBV18 and J is TRBJ1-6, with unresolved D. Germline lookup yields CDR1 KGHSH and CDR2 LQKENI. The CDR3 covers 13 residues. V was trimmed by 6 bases and J by 7 bases, leaving 10 bases between them. CDR3 in DNA: TGTGCCAGCTCTCGCGCGGAAAATTCACCCCTCCACTTT. Its protein product is CASSRAENSPLHF. Looking up the rest from reference TRBV18 and TRBJ1-6 gives the full variable domain: NAGVMQNPRHLVRRRGQEARLRCSPMKGHSHVYWYRQLPEEGLKFMVYLQKENIIDESGMPKERFSAEFPKEGPSILRIQQVVRGDSAAYFCASSRAENSPLHFGNGTRLTVT.

The V gene is TRBV6-1, the J gene TRBJ2-1, with a tentative D call TRBD2 (6 bases). Germline lookup yields CDR1 MNHNS and CDR2 SASEGT. CDR3 length equals 14 residues. The V gene lost 8 bases and the J gene lost 2 bases, with 13 bases spanning the gap. The CDR3 nucleotides are TGTGCCAGCCGCCGGGACTCCGCCTACAATGAGCAGTTCTTC. The encoded protein is CASRRDSAYNEQFF.

The chain is built from TRBV28 and TRBJ2-7; TRBD2 agrees at 11 bases. The length of the CDR3 is 15 residues. With 5 bases clipped from V and 6 bases from J, the junction kept 9 bases outside the gene matches. CDR1 MDHEN and CDR2 SYDVKM come from the germline V gene. CDR3 sequence: CASSPKLAGVSEQYF. The CDR3, as DNA: TGTGCCAGCAGTCCAAAACTAGCGGGAGTTTCCGAGCAGTACTTC.

The J gene is TRBJ2-5, the V gene TRBV5-1; D not resolved. Germline V gives CDR1 SGHRS, CDR2 YFSETQ. CDR3 length: 14 amino acids. V was cut by 2 bases and J by 3 bases, with 11 bases left in between. DNA of the CDR3: TGCGCCAGCAGCTTTGCCGGGTCCGAAGAGACCCAGTACTTC. This sequence encodes CASSFAGSEETQYF.

This clone was seen only a few times. V is TRBV4-3 and J is TRBJ2-2, with no clear D. V lost 0 bases, J lost 3 bases, and 5 bases lay in between. Germline-derived CDR1 and CDR2 are LGHNA and YSLEER. This CDR3 region has 14 residues. Here the CDR3 reads CASSQDIYTGELFF. The CDR3 region has the DNA TGCGCCAGCAGCCAAGATATTTACACCGGGGAGCTGTTTTTT.

About this clone: A junction end diverges from the germline sequence, so it may reflect a read error. V is TRBV6-5 and J is TRBJ2-7, with 7 positions matching TRBD2. In germline, CDR1 is MNHEY, CDR2 SVGAGI. The CDR3 runs 15 residues. DNA for the CDR3: TGTGGCAGCGGGTTGGGCCCAGCGGGGCCCTACGAGCAGTACTTC. It specifies CGSGLGPAGPYEQYF.

The chain carries TRBV2 and TRBJ2-5; D not certain. The germline V gene encodes CDR1 SNHLY and CDR2 FYNNEI. V dropped 6 bases and J dropped 7 bases, with 15 bases sitting between them. CDR3 length: 13 amino acids. CDR3 sequence: CASSLLNPRTQYF. The CDR3 DNA sequence: TGTGCCAGCAGCTTATTAAACCCGAGGACCCAGTACTTC.

The chain recombines TRBV12-3 or TRBV12-4 with TRBJ2-1; perhaps TRBD2 as D (6 bases). Between the trimmed V and J ends, which lost 7 bases and 5 bases, there was a span of 12 bases. This CDR3 has 13 residues. The CDR3 loop reads CASNPGANNEQFF. CDR3 DNA: TGTGCCAGCAATCCGGGAGCAAACAATGAGCAGTTCTTC.